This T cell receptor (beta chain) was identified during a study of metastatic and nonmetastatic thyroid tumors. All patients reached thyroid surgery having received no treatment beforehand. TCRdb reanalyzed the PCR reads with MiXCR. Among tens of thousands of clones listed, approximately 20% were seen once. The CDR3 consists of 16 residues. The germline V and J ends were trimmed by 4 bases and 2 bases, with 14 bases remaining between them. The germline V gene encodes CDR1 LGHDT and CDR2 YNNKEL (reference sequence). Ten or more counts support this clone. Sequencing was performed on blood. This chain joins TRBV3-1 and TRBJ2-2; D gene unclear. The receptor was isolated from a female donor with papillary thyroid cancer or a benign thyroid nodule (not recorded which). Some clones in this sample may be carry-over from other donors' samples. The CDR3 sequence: CASSRIGQTNTGELFF. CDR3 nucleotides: TGTGCCAGCAGCCGGATCGGGCAGACTAACACCGGGGAGCTGTTTTTT.